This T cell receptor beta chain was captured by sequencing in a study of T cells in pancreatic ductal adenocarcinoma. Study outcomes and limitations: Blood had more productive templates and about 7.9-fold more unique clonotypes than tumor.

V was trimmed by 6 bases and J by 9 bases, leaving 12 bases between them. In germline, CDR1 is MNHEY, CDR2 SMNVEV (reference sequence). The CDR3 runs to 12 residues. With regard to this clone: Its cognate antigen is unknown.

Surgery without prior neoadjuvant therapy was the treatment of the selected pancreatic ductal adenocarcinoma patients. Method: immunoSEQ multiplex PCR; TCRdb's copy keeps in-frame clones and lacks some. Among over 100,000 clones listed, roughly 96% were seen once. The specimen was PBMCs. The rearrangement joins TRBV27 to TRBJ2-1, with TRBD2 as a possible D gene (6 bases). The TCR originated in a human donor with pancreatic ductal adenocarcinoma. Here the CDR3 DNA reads TGTGCCAGCAGGAGTAGCGGTGTTGAGCAGTTCTTC. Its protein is CASRSSGVEQFF.